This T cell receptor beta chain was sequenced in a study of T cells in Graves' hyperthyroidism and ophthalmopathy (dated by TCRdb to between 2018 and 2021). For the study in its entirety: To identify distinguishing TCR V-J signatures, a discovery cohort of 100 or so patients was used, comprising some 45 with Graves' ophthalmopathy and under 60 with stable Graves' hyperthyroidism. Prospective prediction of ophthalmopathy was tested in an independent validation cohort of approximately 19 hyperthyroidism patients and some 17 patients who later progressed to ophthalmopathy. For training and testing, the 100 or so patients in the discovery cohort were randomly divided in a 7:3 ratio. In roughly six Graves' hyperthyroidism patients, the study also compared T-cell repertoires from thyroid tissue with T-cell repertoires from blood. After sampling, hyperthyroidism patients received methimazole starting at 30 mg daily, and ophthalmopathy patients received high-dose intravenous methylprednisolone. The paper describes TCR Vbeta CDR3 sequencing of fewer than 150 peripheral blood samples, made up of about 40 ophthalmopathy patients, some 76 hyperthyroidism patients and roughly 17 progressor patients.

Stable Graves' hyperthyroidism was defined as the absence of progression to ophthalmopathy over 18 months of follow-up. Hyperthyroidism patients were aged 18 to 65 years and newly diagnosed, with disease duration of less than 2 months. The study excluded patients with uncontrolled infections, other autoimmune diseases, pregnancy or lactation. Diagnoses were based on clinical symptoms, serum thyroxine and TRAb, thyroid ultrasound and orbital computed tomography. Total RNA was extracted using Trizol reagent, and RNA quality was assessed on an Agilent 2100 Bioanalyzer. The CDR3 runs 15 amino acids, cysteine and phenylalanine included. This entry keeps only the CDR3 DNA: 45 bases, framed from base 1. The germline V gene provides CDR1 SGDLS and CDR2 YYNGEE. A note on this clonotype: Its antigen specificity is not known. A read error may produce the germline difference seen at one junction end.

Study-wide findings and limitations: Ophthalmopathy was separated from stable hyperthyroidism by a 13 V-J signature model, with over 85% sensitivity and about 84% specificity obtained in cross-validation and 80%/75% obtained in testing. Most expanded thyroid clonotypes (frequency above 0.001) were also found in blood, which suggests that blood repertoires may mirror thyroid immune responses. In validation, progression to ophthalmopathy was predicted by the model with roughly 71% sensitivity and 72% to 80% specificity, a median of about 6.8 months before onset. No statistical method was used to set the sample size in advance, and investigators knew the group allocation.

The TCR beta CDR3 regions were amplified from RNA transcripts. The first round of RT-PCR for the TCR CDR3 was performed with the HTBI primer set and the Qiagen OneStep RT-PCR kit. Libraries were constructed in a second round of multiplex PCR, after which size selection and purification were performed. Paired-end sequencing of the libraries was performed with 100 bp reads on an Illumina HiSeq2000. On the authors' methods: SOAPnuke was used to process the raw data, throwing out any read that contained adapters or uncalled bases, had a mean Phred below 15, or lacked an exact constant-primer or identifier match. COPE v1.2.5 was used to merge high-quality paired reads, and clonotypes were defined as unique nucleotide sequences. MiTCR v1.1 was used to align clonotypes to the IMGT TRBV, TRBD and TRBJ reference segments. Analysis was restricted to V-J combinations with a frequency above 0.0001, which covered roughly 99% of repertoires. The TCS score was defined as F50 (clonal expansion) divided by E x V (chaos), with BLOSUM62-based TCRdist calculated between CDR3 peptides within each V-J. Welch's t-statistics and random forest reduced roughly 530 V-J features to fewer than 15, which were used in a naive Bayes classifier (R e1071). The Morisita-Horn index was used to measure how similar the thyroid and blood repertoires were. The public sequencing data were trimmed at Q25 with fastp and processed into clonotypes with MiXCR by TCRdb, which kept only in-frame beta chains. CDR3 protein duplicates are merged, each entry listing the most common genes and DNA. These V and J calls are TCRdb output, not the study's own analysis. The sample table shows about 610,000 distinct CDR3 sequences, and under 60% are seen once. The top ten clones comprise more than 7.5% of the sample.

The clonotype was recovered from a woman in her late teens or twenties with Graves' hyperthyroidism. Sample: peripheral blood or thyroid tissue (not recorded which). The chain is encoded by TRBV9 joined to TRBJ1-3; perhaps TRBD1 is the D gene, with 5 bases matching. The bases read TGTGCCAGCAGCGCCGCCGGGGACTCTGGAAACACTATATATTTT. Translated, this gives CASSAAGDSGNTIYF.